The 17 T cell receptor beta chains given below trace back to one sample, sequenced in a study of breast tumors, draining lymph nodes, adjacent tissues. TCRdb re-called the multiplex PCR reads with MiXCR, one entry per CDR3 protein. The table has about 140,000 distinct CDR3 sequences, over 25% seen once. Breast cancer patients provided tissue from their axillary draining lymph nodes. The sample was axillary lymph node tissue. The source of these receptors is a female donor with breast cancer. Some clones in this sample may be carry-over from other donors' samples.

There are many counts of this clonotype. The gene calls are TRBV7-8 and TRBJ2-3, with a possible D match to TRBD1 (5 bases). The V and J ends lost 1 base and 9 bases respectively, with 17 bases between them. CDR3 length: 15 amino acids. Germline CDR1 is SGHVS and CDR2 is FQNEAQ. CDR3 coding DNA: TGTGCCAGCAGCTTAGGGTTGGGGCCCTTGGAAACGCAGTATTTT. Residues: CASSLGLGPLETQYF.

The chain has TRBV7-2 and TRBJ2-7, with 8 bases lining up with TRBD2. V was clipped by 2 bases and J by 2 bases; unmatched bases: 8. The germline CDR1 and CDR2 sequences are SGHTA and FQGNSA. The length of the CDR3 is 16 residues. Here the CDR3 DNA reads TGTGCCAGCAGCTTATACACGGGGGGGTTTACCTACGAGCAGTACTTC. Its translation is CASSLYTGGFTYEQYF.

This sequence joins TRBV12-3 or TRBV12-4 and TRBJ2-7; D assignment may be TRBD1 or TRBD2 (5 bases each). The CDR3 covers 14 residues. The V end was cut by 6 bases, the J end by 7 bases, with 19 bases between. The DNA for the CDR3 is TGTGCCAGCAGCCCCCGTGGGGGACGGTCAGAGCAGTACGTC. Its translation is CASSPRGGRSEQYV.

V is TRBV19 and J is TRBJ2-7; 7 bases line up with TRBD1. Germline CDR1 LNHDA, CDR2 SQIVND (reference sequence). This CDR3 comprises 14 residues. V lost 0 bases to trimming and J lost 6 bases; unmatched junction nucleotides: 5. CDR3 amino acids: CASSIDPTGFEQYF. The DNA of the CDR3 is TGTGCCAGTAGTATAGATCCGACAGGGTTCGAGCAGTACTTC.

The V call is TRBV5-8, the J call TRBJ2-1; D ambiguous. Germline values: CDR1 SGHTS, CDR2 YDEGEE. V lost 7 bases, J lost 0 bases, and 14 bases lay in between. The CDR3 is 15 residues long. CDR3 region: CASGKSRTSYNEQFF. CDR3 bases: TGTGCCAGCGGAAAGAGCCGGACCTCCTACAATGAGCAGTTCTTC.

This clonotype has at least ten counts. A much larger clonotype is one base distant, so this may be a read error. CDR3 bases: TGTGCCAGCAGCTTGACGACTAGCAGGTTGGAGACCCAGCACTTC. It specifies CASSLTTSRLETQHF. The rearrangement links TRBV7-9 to TRBJ2-5, with 7 positions matching TRBD2. Germline CDR1 SEHNR, CDR2 FQNEAQ (reference sequence). The CDR3 runs to 15 residues.

This clonotype was seen at least ten times. V usage is TRBV19 and J usage is TRBJ1-2; a possible D gene is TRBD1 (5 bases). The germline V gene encodes CDR1 LNHDA and CDR2 SQIVND (reference sequence). The CDR3 has 16 residues. V was trimmed by 4 bases and J by 1 base, leaving 16 bases between them. DNA for the CDR3: TGTGCCAGTAGTAAGTCCAGGGAGATCGGTAACTATGGCTACACCTTC. Translation gives CASSKSREIGNYGYTF.

The J gene is TRBJ2-3, the V gene TRBV6-4; D is perhaps TRBD2 (6 bases). Germline V lookup: CDR1 MRHNA, CDR2 SNTAGT. This CDR3 spans 14 amino acids. The V end was cut by 6 bases, the J end by 2 bases, with 12 bases between. The CDR3 loop reads CASSLSGLTDTQYF. CDR3 nucleotides: TGTGCCAGCAGCCTTAGCGGACTCACAGATACGCAGTATTTT.

This clonotype is medium-sized. The J gene is TRBJ2-5, the V gene TRBV2, with a possible D match to TRBD1 (6 bases). CDR3 length equals 14 residues. Germline loops: CDR1 SNHLY, CDR2 FYNNEI. The ends were cut back, 5 bases at V and 5 bases at J, with 15 bases in the middle. The CDR3 is CASSLNRVGETQYF. CDR3 sequence (DNA): TGTGCCAGCAGTCTCAACAGGGTCGGGGAGACCCAGTACTTC.

This clonotype was counted at least ten times. This chain links TRBV18 with TRBJ1-5; D may be TRBD1 (5 bases). The CDR3 has 14 amino acids. The ends were cut back, 0 bases at V and 7 bases at J, with 10 bases in the middle. Germline V gives CDR1 KGHSH, CDR2 LQKENI. The CDR3 region is CASSPPSRDQPQHF. CDR3 DNA sequence: TGTGCCAGCTCACCACCGTCCAGGGACCAGCCCCAGCATTTT.

This clonotype has ten or more counts. The chain recombines TRBV4-1 with TRBJ2-7, with TRBD1 as a possible D gene (5 bases). Looked up from germline, CDR1 is MGHRA and CDR2 is YSYEKL. V was clipped by 3 bases and J by 2 bases, with 8 bases between them. This CDR3 contains 13 residues. CDR3 in DNA: TGCGCCAGCAGCCAGGGGCCTCCCTACGAGCAGTACTTC. This gives the protein CASSQGPPYEQYF.

This chain links TRBV12-3 or TRBV12-4 with TRBJ2-7; perhaps TRBD2 as D (6 bases). The CDR3 covers 15 residues. V was shortened by 3 bases and J by 3 bases, with 15 bases between the two germline ends. The CDR3 nucleotides read TGTGCCAGCAGTTTTAACCGGGACTGGGACTACGAGCAGTACTTC. Its protein is CASSFNRDWDYEQYF.

This clonotype was recorded at least ten times. V and J are TRBV10-2 and TRBJ1-2; D is unresolved. In germline, CDR1 is WSHSY, CDR2 SAAADI. V dropped 3 bases and J dropped 2 bases, with 4 bases sitting between them. This CDR3 is 12 amino acids long. DNA for the CDR3: TGCGCCAGCAGTGAAGGGAACTATGGCTACACCTTC. Translation: CASSEGNYGYTF.

This clonotype was recorded a few times. The chain carries TRBV12-3 or TRBV12-4 and TRBJ1-1, with D uncertain. With 7 bases removed from V and 1 base from J, the gap between germline ends came to 10 bases. The CDR3 consists of 13 residues. CDR3 amino acids: CASTATENTEAFF. CDR3 nucleotide sequence: TGTGCCAGCACCGCAACGGAGAACACTGAAGCTTTCTTT.

The rearrangement uses TRBV7-2 and TRBJ2-7; 10 positions agree with TRBD2. Germline V gives CDR1 SGHTA, CDR2 FQGNSA. J was trimmed by 0 bases and V by 5 bases; bases with no gene match: 7. This CDR3 contains 16 residues. CDR3 region: CASSPTSGESSYEQYV. The CDR3 DNA reads as TGTGCCAGCAGCCCAACTAGCGGGGAGAGCTCCTACGAGCAGTACGTC.

The chain carries TRBV2 and TRBJ1-3, with a weak D call TRBD1 (6 bases). This CDR3 spans 15 amino acids. V was pared by 5 bases and J by 2 bases, with 13 bases between. Looked up from germline, CDR1 is SNHLY and CDR2 is FYNNEI. The CDR3 DNA reads as TGTGCCAGCAGTCAAACATGGGACACTGGAAACACCATATATTTT. Amino acids: CASSQTWDTGNTIYF.

This clonotype was seen repeatedly, ten times or more. CDR3 nucleotide sequence: TGCGCCAGCAGCTTAACAGACTTTAACAATTACAATGAGCAGTTCTTC. Translated, it gives CASSLTDFNNYNEQFF. This chain joins TRBV5-1 and TRBJ2-1; D remains unclear. V lost 2 bases and J lost 4, with 16 bases in between. Per the germline V gene, CDR1 is SGHRS and CDR2 is YFSETQ. CDR3 length equals 16 residues.